This is a list of T cell receptor beta chains from one sample in a study of blood T cell repertoires in COVID-19. The table came from immunoSEQ multiplex PCR; TCRdb's copy has only in-frame clones and leaves some out. The data contain approximately 60,000 clones, 79% of them singletons. The sequencing sample was made of peripheral blood. The receptors here all came from a woman older than 75 with active or convalescent COVID-19. The CDR3 runs from the conserved cysteine through the conserved F or W. Clone size is stated in some rows and not others, as once, few, many or a class when expanded.

v_call	j_call	clone_size	cdr3_aa
TRBV18	TRBJ2-3	-	CASSPYSGGAGNTQYF
TRBV6-2/TRBV6-3	TRBJ2-1	-	CASSYPAGGDYNEQFF
TRBV19	TRBJ2-1	-	CASSSGAQPRYEQFF
TRBV19	TRBJ1-5	-	CASSIRQEPQHF
TRBV9	TRBJ1-1	-	CASSSTGTDNTEAFF
TRBV18	TRBJ1-6	-	CASSPGGQGSPLHF
TRBV7-9	TRBJ1-4	many	CASSLALGEDEKLFF
TRBV5-1	TRBJ1-2	-	CASSMEAAGGYTF
TRBV27	TRBJ1-6	-	CASSSTGGASSYNSPLHF
TRBV5-6	TRBJ1-6	-	CASSLGQGNSPLHF
TRBV15	TRBJ1-1	-	CATSRDNRQGDEAFF
TRBV27	TRBJ2-1	-	CASSLDRGDNEQFF
TRBV5-1	TRBJ2-7	-	CASSLAAAGEGNEQYF
TRBV7-8	TRBJ1-1	-	CASSLATGYTEAFF
TRBV12-3/TRBV12-4	TRBJ2-7	-	CASRPSPAYEQYF
TRBV7-9	TRBJ1-5	-	CASSLGDRGAYNQPQHF